This TCR beta chain was sequenced for a study of monozygotic twins with inflammatory bowel disease. Findings and caveats of the study: Support for any single strong IBD-associated signal or clonotype was not found.

The input for each TCR library was 3500 ng of total RNA. Generation of cDNA took place in eight separate reactions per sample. TCRdb processed the 5' RACE reads again and assigns one entry to each CDR3 protein, with no DNA. In total, the table holds 400,000 to 500,000 distinct CDR3 sequences. CDR3 length equals 15 residues. Per germline, CDR1 SGHRS and CDR2 YFSETQ. As concerns this clonotype: The antigen remains undetermined.

V gene TRBV5-1 combines with J gene TRBJ1-2. The source of this sequence is a human donor with ulcerative colitis or Crohn's disease, or a healthy co-twin of an affected twin (not recorded which). Sequences were obtained from blood. Here the CDR3 reads CASSLDGSSNYGYTF.